This T cell receptor (beta chain) was captured by sequencing in a study of blood T cell repertoires in COVID-19. In the study overall: PBMCs, B-cell-depleted T cells, or T cells provided the cDNA or gDNA that made up the material.

Germline values: CDR1 KGHDR, CDR2 SFDVKD. The CDR3 covers 15 residues. The V end lost 9 bases, the J end lost 0 bases, and 14 bases lay between the germline ends. Libraries were prepared by immunoSEQ multiplex PCR; TCRdb keeps only in-frame clonotypes and omits some of them. The sample shows 190,000 or so clones, around four fifths of them seen only once. The material sequenced was peripheral blood. The chain uses TRBV24-1 and TRBJ2-1; D is perhaps TRBD1 (5 bases). The sequence derives from a man aged 55 to 69 with COVID-19, enrolled during active disease. CDR3 loop: CATRGTGASYNEQFF. The CDR3 DNA is TGTGCCACCCGCGGAACAGGTGCCTCCTACAATGAGCAGTTCTTC.